Each of the 24 T cell receptor beta chains below was sequenced from the same sample in a study of OX40 agonist ivuxolimab in advanced cancers. Library creation used the immunoSEQ multiplex PCR assay. The table was pulled from immuneACCESS by TCRdb, which kept in-frame rearrangements only. Such tables lose some clones; where checked, under half of the loss comes from unresolved V genes, and the rest has no known cause. The sample table shows approximately 46,000 clones, and around 86% are seen once. The biggest ten clones account for 11% of the sample. Material: CD4+ or CD8+ T cells sorted from blood, obtained in a trial of the OX40 agonist ivuxolimab. The receptors derive from an adult with an advanced solid tumor such as melanoma, head and neck, liver or kidney cancer.

The rearrangement uses TRBV30 and TRBJ2-7; D is undetermined. Germline assignment: CDR1 GTSNPN and CDR2 SVGIG (reference sequence). The CDR3 has 13 residues. Between the trimmed V and J ends, which lost 1 base and 3 bases, there was a span of 10 bases. The CDR3 DNA is TGTGCCTGGAGTGCGCGGAGTGGCTACGAGCAGTACTTC. Translating it yields CAWSARSGYEQYF.

The chain recombines TRBV5-4 with TRBJ2-2, with 8 bases identical to TRBD1. The V and J ends lost 7 bases and 2 bases, in that order; junction bases with no gene match: 4. CDR3 size: 14 residues. Germline CDR1 reads SGHNT; CDR2 reads YYREEE (reference sequence). CDR3 DNA: TGTGCCAGCTGGGGACAGGCCAACACCGGGGAGCTGTTTTTT. Translated, it gives CASWGQANTGELFF. Full variable domain (outside the CDR3, taken from reference TRBV5-4 and TRBJ2-2): ETGVTQSPTHLIKTRGQQVTLRCSSQSGHNTVSWYQQALGQGPQFIFQYYREEENGRGNFPPRFSGLQFPNYSSELNVNALELDDSALYLCASWGQANTGELFFGEGSRLTVL.

This sequence joins TRBV11-2 and TRBJ1-1; D is undetermined. This CDR3 has 12 residues. Germline V gene data show CDR1 as SGHAT and CDR2 as FQNNGV. V dropped 3 bases and J dropped 5 bases, with 7 bases sitting between them. The CDR3 coding sequence is TGTGCCAGCAGCTTTGTAGTGACTGAAGCTTTCTTT. This encodes CASSFVVTEAFF.

The CDR3 loop is CASSIYRDSEQFF. In DNA, the CDR3 is TGTGCCAGCAGCATATACAGGGACAGTGAGCAGTTCTTC. The J gene is TRBJ2-1, the V gene TRBV5-4, with TRBD1 matching 7 bases. The V gene's germline CDR1 is SGHNT and CDR2 YYREEE (reference sequence). The CDR3 sequence is 13 residues long. Germline trimming cut 4 bases from V and 9 bases from J; bases unmatched to any gene: 7.

The chain joins TRBV7-3 to TRBJ2-1; 7 bases map to TRBD2. V was pared by 5 bases and J by 8 bases, with 12 bases of the junction left unmatched. Looked up from germline, CDR1 is SGHTA and CDR2 is FQGTGA. This CDR3 has 15 amino acids. The CDR3 reads CASSPAGGGGDEQFF. In DNA form, the CDR3 reads TGTGCCAGCAGCCCCGCCGGCGGGGGAGGCGATGAGCAGTTCTTC. The whole variable domain, remainder taken from reference TRBV7-3 and TRBJ2-1, is GAGVSQTPSNKVTEKGKYVELRCDPISGHTALYWYRQSLGQGPEFLIYFQGTGAADDSGLPNDRFFAVRPEGSVSTLKIQRTERGDSAVYLCASSPAGGGGDEQFFGPGTRLTVL.

This sequence joins TRBV7-6 and TRBJ2-1; maybe TRBD1 (5 bases). This CDR3 is 12 amino acids long. Trimming pared 2 bases from V and 6 bases from J, leaving 5 bases between. Germline CDR1 SGHVS, CDR2 FNYEAQ. In DNA, the CDR3 is TGTGCCAGCAGCTTAAGGGGCAATGAGCAGTTCTTC. This codes for CASSLRGNEQFF.

The chain has TRBV5-1 and TRBJ2-7; D gene unclear. Trimming took 0 bases from V and 6 from J, leaving 10 bases between them. The CDR3 has 13 residues. Looked up from germline, CDR1 is SGHRS and CDR2 is YFSETQ. This chain's CDR3 is CASSLGIKGEQYF. The DNA for the CDR3 is TGCGCCAGCAGCTTGGGCATAAAGGGCGAGCAGTACTTC.

This chain uses TRBV7-8 with TRBJ2-2; TRBD1 aligns across 7 bases. The CDR3 covers 16 residues. V lost 5 bases and J lost 3; bases outside the gene matches: 9. Germline V gives CDR1 SGHVS, CDR2 FQNEAQ. The CDR3 region is CASSTTDRLDTGELFF. The CDR3 DNA follows: TGTGCCAGCAGCACCACGGACAGGCTGGACACCGGGGAGCTGTTTTTT.

This chain links TRBV19 with TRBJ2-1, with D hard to call. This CDR3 is 12 amino acids long. Germline V gene sequence: CDR1 LNHDA, CDR2 SQIVND (reference sequence). Trimming shortened V by 5 bases and J by 3 bases, and 5 bases separated the two germline ends. The CDR3 here is CASSQGYNEQFF. The CDR3 DNA reads as TGTGCCAGTAGTCAAGGCTACAATGAGCAGTTCTTC.

The CDR3 DNA sequence: TGTGCCAGCAGCCACCGGGACAGAGCCAATGAGCAGTTCTTC. Protein product: CASSHRDRANEQFF. The chain is built from TRBV7-9 and TRBJ2-1; TRBD1 matches 7 bases. The ends lost 5 bases at V and 6 bases at J; junction bases unmatched: 7. The CDR3 sequence is 14 residues long. Germline assignment: CDR1 SEHNR and CDR2 FQNEAQ (reference sequence).

CDR3 nucleotide sequence: TGCAGCGTTGAAGATCTTCAAGGGGTGGTTGGTAATGAGCAGTTCTTC. This gives the protein CSVEDLQGVVGNEQFF. This rearrangement joins TRBV29-1 to TRBJ2-1; TRBD1 is a possible D gene (5 bases). This CDR3 spans 16 amino acids. Germline CDR1 and CDR2: SQVTM and ANQGSEA. V was pared by 0 bases and J by 7 bases, with 19 bases between.

The J gene is TRBJ2-1, the V gene TRBV11-3; possibly TRBD2 for D (7 bases). CDR3 length equals 15 residues. With 2 bases removed from V and 6 bases from J, the gap between germline ends came to 14 bases. Germline V gene sequence: CDR1 SGHNT, CDR2 YENEEA. This CDR3 reads CASSLRGGNGNEQFF. CDR3 DNA: TGTGCCAGCAGCTTAAGGGGGGGGAATGGCAATGAGCAGTTCTTC.

This chain uses TRBV28 with TRBJ2-1, with D possibly TRBD2 on 6 matching bases. The CDR3 extends over 14 amino acids. V was trimmed by 3 bases and J by 5 bases, leaving 11 bases between them. The germline CDR1 and CDR2 sequences are MDHEN and SYDVKM. The CDR3 bases are TGTGCCAGCAGTTTCATTAGCGGAAACAATGAGCAGTTCTTC. Its protein product is CASSFISGNNEQFF. The complete variable domain, with remaining parts taken from reference TRBV28 and TRBJ2-1, reads DVKVTQSSRYLVKRTGEKVFLECVQDMDHENMFWYRQDPGLGLRLIYFSYDVKMKEKGDIPEGYSVSREKKERFSLILESASTNQTSMYLCASSFISGNNEQFFGPGTRLTVL.

In DNA, the CDR3 is TGTGCCAGTAGTGGGGCGACATGGAGTAACACCGGGGAGCTGTTTTTT. This gives the protein CASSGATWSNTGELFF. This chain links TRBV19 with TRBJ2-2, with a possible D match to TRBD1 (5 bases). CDR1 and CDR2 from the germline V gene are LNHDA and SQIVND (reference sequence). CDR3 length equals 16 residues. With 5 bases removed from V and 2 bases from J, the gap between germline ends came to 15 bases.

The chain employs TRBV5-1 and TRBJ2-3, with D possibly matching TRBD1 (5 bases). Germline V gene sequence: CDR1 SGHRS, CDR2 YFSETQ. This CDR3 contains 14 residues. V was cut by 1 base and J by 1 base, with 7 bases left in between. In nucleotides, the CDR3 is TGCGCCAGCAGCTTGTGGGGCGGCACAGATACGCAGTATTTT. It specifies CASSLWGGTDTQYF.

The chain uses TRBV7-2 and TRBJ2-7; D is uncertain. Trimming shortened V by 5 bases and J by 3 bases, and 8 bases separated the two germline ends. CDR3 length: 12 residues. Per the germline V gene, CDR1 is SGHTA and CDR2 is FQGNSA. In DNA form, the CDR3 reads TGTGCCAGCAGCCCCGTCAACTACGAGCAGTACTTC. Translation: CASSPVNYEQYF.

The table lists this clone with a count of one. The chain has TRBV5-8 and TRBJ1-2; possibly TRBD1 for D (5 bases). The CDR3 has 13 amino acids. The ends were cut back, 6 bases at V and 2 bases at J, with 11 bases in the middle. Germline V lookup: CDR1 SGHTS, CDR2 YDEGEE. Written as DNA, the CDR3 is TGTGCCAGCATCCCGGGGGGGAACTATGGCTACACCTTC. Encoded protein: CASIPGGNYGYTF. The whole variable domain, remainder taken from reference TRBV5-8 and TRBJ1-2, is EAGVTQSPTHLIKTRGQQATLRCSPISGHTSVYWYQQALGLGLQFLLWYDEGEERNRGNFPPRFSGRQFPNYSSELNVNALELEDSALYLCASIPGGNYGYTFGSGTRLTVV.

This chain links TRBV5-6 with TRBJ1-5, with 7 bases matching TRBD1. The CDR3 covers 14 residues. The V gene's germline CDR1 is SGHDT and CDR2 YYEEEE. V was clipped by 6 bases and J by 5 bases; unmatched bases: 8. The CDR3 region has the DNA TGTGCCAGCACCATTTACAGGGGAGATCAGCCCCAGCATTTT. This translates into CASTIYRGDQPQHF.

The chain uses TRBV2 and TRBJ1-2; no reliable D call. The CDR3 contains 12 residues. Trimming pared 2 bases from V and 8 bases from J, leaving 9 bases between. Germline V gene lookup returns CDR1 SNHLY and CDR2 FYNNEI. The CDR3 sequence: CASSEKEKGYTF. The CDR3 DNA reads TGTGCCAGCAGTGAAAAGGAGAAGGGCTACACCTTC. The whole variable domain, remainder taken from reference TRBV2 and TRBJ1-2, is EPEVTQTPSHQVTQMGQEVILRCVPISNHLYFYWYRQILGQKVEFLVSFYNNEISEKSEIFDDQFSVERPDGSNFTLKIRSTKLEDSAMYFCASSEKEKGYTFGSGTRLTVV.

V is TRBV30 and J is TRBJ1-5, with 7 positions matching TRBD1. Germline V CDR1 and CDR2: GTSNPN, SVGIG (reference sequence). The CDR3 has 15 amino acids. With V trimmed by 2 bases and J by 2 bases, 6 bases remained unmatched. This CDR3 is CAWSPTGEGNQPQHF. The CDR3 DNA follows: TGTGCCTGGAGTCCTACAGGGGAGGGCAATCAGCCCCAGCATTTT. Using reference TRBV30 and TRBJ1-5 for the parts outside the CDR3, the full variable domain is SQTIHQWPATLVQPVGSPLSLECTVEGTSNPNLYWYRQAAGRGLQLLFYSVGIGQISSEVPQNLSASRPQDRQFILSSKKLLLSDSGFYLCAWSPTGEGNQPQHFGDGTRLSIL.

This chain connects TRBV11-2 to TRBJ1-1; D not resolved. Trimming pared 7 bases from V and 8 bases from J, leaving 14 bases between. Germline V lookup: CDR1 SGHAT, CDR2 FQNNGV. The CDR3 extends over 12 amino acids. The DNA of the CDR3 is TGTGCCAGCACCAAGACGGGAGGCGAAGCTTTCTTT. Encoded protein: CASTKTGGEAFF.

This clone appeared a single time. V usage is TRBV19 and J usage is TRBJ1-2; maybe TRBD1 (6 bases). The CDR3 covers 12 residues. V was clipped by 7 bases and J by 8 bases, with 14 bases between them. Germline-derived CDR1 and CDR2 are LNHDA and SQIVND (reference sequence). The CDR3: CASTLQGAGYTF. The CDR3 bases are TGTGCCAGTACCCTACAGGGAGCGGGCTACACCTTC.

This chain joins TRBV15 and TRBJ2-2; D is uncertain. Germline lookup yields CDR1 LNHNV and CDR2 YYDKDF (reference sequence). The germline V and J ends were trimmed by 3 bases and 1 base, with 6 bases remaining between them. CDR3 size: 14 residues. CDR3 region: CATSSGWNTGELFF. The CDR3 nucleotides read TGTGCCACCAGCAGCGGGTGGAACACCGGGGAGCTGTTTTTT.

The chain uses TRBV11-1 and TRBJ2-5; the match to TRBD2 covers 10 bases. The CDR3 is 16 amino acids. The germline CDR1 and CDR2 sequences are SGHAT and FQDESV (reference sequence). J was trimmed by 2 bases and V by 6 bases; bases with no gene match: 9. The CDR3 nucleotides read TGTGCCAGCAGAATAGCGGGGGGCCTAAAGCAAGAGACCCAGTACTTC. Protein product: CASRIAGGLKQETQYF.